A single sample is the source of the 22 T cell receptor beta chains below, sequenced in a study of monozygotic twins with inflammatory bowel disease (dated by TCRdb to between 2018 and 2020). Libraries were constructed by 5' RACE. TCRdb shows the sequencer as Illumina HiSeq 2500. Based on TCRdb reprocessing of the reads, there is one entry per CDR3 protein sequence, and DNA is missing. This sample's clone table shows 310,000 or so distinct CDR3 sequences. The ten largest clonotypes hold around 2% of the sample. Sequenced sample: blood. The receptor source for this set is a human donor with ulcerative colitis or Crohn's disease, or a healthy co-twin of an affected twin (not recorded which).

The CDR3 reads CASRSTTDQAFF. This rearrangement joins TRBV6-5 to TRBJ1-1; there is no DNA to check the TCRdb D call of TRBD1. Germline V CDR1 and CDR2: MNHEY, SVGAGI. This CDR3 region has 12 residues.

The chain carries TRBV9 and TRBJ2-2. The germline V gene encodes CDR1 SGDLS and CDR2 YYNGEE. This CDR3 is built from 12 residues. CDR3 protein: CASSASTGELFF.

The chain employs TRBV4-1 and TRBJ1-1. Germline lookup yields CDR1 MGHRA and CDR2 YSYEKL. This CDR3 contains 14 residues. The CDR3 protein is CASSQVFPNTEAFF.

The gene calls are TRBV7-8 and TRBJ1-4; TCRdb indicates TRBD1, and absent DNA this call remains unverified. The V gene's germline CDR1 is SGHVS and CDR2 FQNEAQ. The CDR3 runs to 16 residues. CDR3 residues: CASSFGQGRSSGKLFF.

V usage is TRBV27 and J usage is TRBJ1-5. Germline V CDR1 and CDR2: MNHEY, SMNVEV (reference sequence). The CDR3 length is 14 residues. The chain's CDR3 is CASSSGNSNQPQHF.

This chain joins TRBV20-1 and TRBJ2-5; the D gene TCRdb calls, TRBD2, cannot be checked with no DNA. The V gene's germline CDR1 is DFQATT and CDR2 SNEGSKA (reference sequence). CDR3 size: 12 residues. CDR3 residues: CSAVEQRETQYF.

V and J are TRBV7-2 and TRBJ2-1; no DNA is available, so the TRBD1 call from TCRdb remains unchecked. Germline lookup yields CDR1 SGHTA and CDR2 FQGNSA. CDR3 length: 15 amino acids. CDR3 region: CASSLVRGNYNEQFF.

The chain recombines TRBV10-3 with TRBJ1-1; TCRdb designates TRBD1, a call that cannot be tested without DNA. This CDR3 has 15 amino acids. Germline lookup yields CDR1 ENHRY and CDR2 SYGVKD. The CDR3 is CAISEGGQGNTEAFF.

The genes are TRBV29-1 and TRBJ2-1; absent DNA, TCRdb's TRBD1 call cannot be checked. The CDR3 extends over 14 amino acids. The germline gives CDR1 SQVTM, CDR2 ANQGSEA. This CDR3 is CSGEWDRGSNEQFF.

The J gene is TRBJ2-3, the V gene TRBV5-1. This CDR3 contains 14 residues. CDR1 SGHRS and CDR2 YFSETQ come from the germline V gene. CDR3 loop: CASSFDQPTDTQYF.

V is TRBV3-1 and J is TRBJ2-1; the TRBD2 assignment by TCRdb is unverifiable without DNA. Germline-derived CDR1 and CDR2 are LGHDT and YNNKEL (reference sequence). The CDR3 contains 15 residues. CDR3 sequence: CASSLGLAGDVEQFF.

The chain joins TRBV28 to TRBJ2-7; the TCRdb call, TRBD1, lacks DNA for checking. Germline loops: CDR1 MDHEN, CDR2 SYDVKM. The CDR3 sequence is 15 residues long. The CDR3 sequence is CASSYSTGRRYEQYF.

This sequence joins TRBV12-3 or TRBV12-4 and TRBJ1-2; there is no DNA to check the TCRdb D call of TRBD1. This CDR3 is built from 13 residues. This chain's CDR3 is CASRTTGESGYTF.

The chain has TRBV7-9 and TRBJ1-1; the D call of TRBD1 rests on TCRdb alone, since no DNA is present to check it. The CDR3 contains 14 residues. CDR1 and CDR2 (germline): SEHNR, FQNEAQ (reference sequence). This CDR3 is CASSLEGDRAEAFF.

This chain connects TRBV7-9 to TRBJ2-1; TCRdb proposes TRBD2, but this gene call is untestable without DNA. Germline V gene sequence: CDR1 SEHNR, CDR2 FQNEAQ (reference sequence). The CDR3 contains 15 residues. The CDR3 region is CASSLEGLAGREQFF.

This sequence joins TRBV30 and TRBJ1-1; the D call from TCRdb, TRBD1, cannot be confirmed without DNA. Germline V lookup: CDR1 GTSNPN, CDR2 SVGIG (reference sequence). The CDR3 consists of 11 residues. The CDR3 is CAWSPTGRAFF. The full variable domain, its missing parts supplied by reference TRBV30 and TRBJ1-1, is SQTIHQWPATLVQPVGSPLSLECTVEGTSNPNLYWYRQAAGRGLQLLFYSVGIGQISSEVPQNLSASRPQDRQFILSSKKLLLSDSGFYLCAWSPTGRAFFGQGTRLTVV.

CDR3 sequence reads: CASSHTSLAGGPRYSYNEQFF. The J gene is TRBJ2-1, the V gene TRBV5-1; TCRdb's D gene call, TRBD2, goes unchecked for lack of DNA. Per the germline V gene, CDR1 is SGHRS and CDR2 is YFSETQ. The CDR3 is 21 amino acids.

The chain's CDR3 is CASTPDTSYNEQFF. The chain joins TRBV7-9 to TRBJ2-1. Per the germline V gene, CDR1 is SEHNR and CDR2 is FQNEAQ (reference sequence). The CDR3 runs to 14 residues.

The J gene is TRBJ2-7, the V gene TRBV4-1. The length of the CDR3 is 13 residues. Looked up from germline, CDR1 is MGHRA and CDR2 is YSYEKL. Here the CDR3 reads CASSHEGSYEQYF.

This chain connects TRBV3-1 to TRBJ2-1. Germline CDR1 reads LGHDT; CDR2 reads YNNKEL (reference sequence). This CDR3 contains 15 residues. The CDR3 sequence is CASSQGLGLCPEQFF.

The V and J genes are TRBV7-8 and TRBJ1-5. Germline values: CDR1 SGHVS, CDR2 FQNEAQ. This CDR3 contains 14 residues. The CDR3 here is CASSLNHPNQPQHF.

J is TRBJ1-1 and V is TRBV5-1; no DNA is available, so the TRBD1 call from TCRdb remains unchecked. Germline CDR1 is SGHRS and CDR2 is YFSETQ. CDR3 size: 14 residues. The CDR3 sequence: CASSRDRMNIEAFF.